The clone carrying this T cell receptor beta chain occurred once. Its antigen is currently unknown. This sample was included in a study of early T cells in non-severe SARS-CoV-2 infection. Study-level background: Bulk RNA from unsorted whole blood was sequenced; chains were unpaired.

Attachment of unique molecular identifiers to individual cDNA molecules was performed. TCRdb independently ran MiXCR on the 5' RACE reads; one entry per CDR3 protein. The sample records 70,000 to 85,000 distinct CDR3 sequences, approximately 5% being singletons. The CDR3 runs 16 residues. V lost 6 bases to trimming and J lost 0 bases, with 18 bases between them. In germline, CDR1 is MNHEY, CDR2 SVGAGI. Whole-study findings and limits: A preference for anti-spike CD8 responses marked VDJdb matching, which missed private and CD4 specificities.

Source: whole blood, taken at baseline. The receptor comes from an adult who was a healthcare worker with PCR-confirmed SARS-CoV-2 infection or an uninfected control (not recorded which). V usage is TRBV6-5 and J usage is TRBJ2-7; perhaps TRBD2 as D (7 bases). CDR3 DNA: TGTGCCAGCAGCCGTGGGGGAGGGGGAAGCTCCTACGAGCAGTACTTC. Translating it yields CASSRGGGGSSYEQYF.